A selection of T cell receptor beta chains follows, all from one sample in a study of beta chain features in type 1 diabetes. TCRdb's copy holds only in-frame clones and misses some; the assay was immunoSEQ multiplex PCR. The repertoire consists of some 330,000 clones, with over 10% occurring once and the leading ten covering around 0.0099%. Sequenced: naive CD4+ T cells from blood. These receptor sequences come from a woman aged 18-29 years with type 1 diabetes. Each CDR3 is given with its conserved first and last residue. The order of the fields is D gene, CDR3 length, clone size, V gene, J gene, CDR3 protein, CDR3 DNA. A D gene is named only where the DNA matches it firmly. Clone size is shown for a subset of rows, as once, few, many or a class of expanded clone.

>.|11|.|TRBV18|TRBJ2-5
CASSPRETQYF
TGTGCCAGCTCACCGAGGGAGACCCAGTACTTC
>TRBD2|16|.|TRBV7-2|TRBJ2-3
CASSPTSVLRADTQYF
TGTGCCAGCAGCCCAACTAGCGTTCTAAGGGCAGATACGCAGTATTTT
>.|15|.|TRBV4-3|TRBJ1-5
CASSQTLTENQPQHF
TGCGCCAGCAGCCAAACTCTCACAGAAAATCAGCCCCAGCATTTT
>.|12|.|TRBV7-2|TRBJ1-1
CASREMEVEAFF
TGTGCCAGCAGGGAGATGGAAGTTGAAGCTTTCTTT
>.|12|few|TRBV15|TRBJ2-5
CATAAGQETQYF
TGTGCCACCGCCGCAGGTCAAGAGACCCAGTACTTC
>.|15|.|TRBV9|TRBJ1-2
CASSPTPRETYGYTF
TGTGCCAGCAGCCCAACCCCCAGGGAAACCTATGGCTACACCTTC
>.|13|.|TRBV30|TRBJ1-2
CAWSARLVHGYTF
TGTGCCTGGAGTGCCCGTCTAGTACATGGCTACACCTTC
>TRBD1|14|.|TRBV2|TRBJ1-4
CASRETGGNEKLFF
TGTGCCAGCAGGGAGACAGGGGGCAATGAAAAACTGTTTTTT
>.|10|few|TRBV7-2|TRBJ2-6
CASSHNVLTF
TGTGCCAGCAGCCACAACGTCCTGACTTTC
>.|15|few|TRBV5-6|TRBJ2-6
CASSPQGSGANVLTF
TGTGCCAGCAGCCCCCAGGGGTCCGGGGCCAACGTCCTGACTTTC
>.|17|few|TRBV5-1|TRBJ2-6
CASSFQRTDSGANVLTF
TGCGCCAGCAGCTTTCAACGGACAGACTCTGGGGCCAACGTCCTGACTTTC
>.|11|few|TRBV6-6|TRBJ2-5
CASSYPGTQYF
TGTGCCAGCAGTTACCCCGGGACCCAGTACTTC
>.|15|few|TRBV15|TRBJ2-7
CATSRGGVAAYEQYF
TGTGCCACCAGCAGAGGAGGGGTAGCGGCCTACGAGCAGTACTTC
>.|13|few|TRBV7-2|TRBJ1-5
CASSTQGNQPQHF
TGTGCCAGCAGCACTCAGGGTAATCAGCCCCAGCATTTT
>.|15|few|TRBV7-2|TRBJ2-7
CASSLTGGRGFEQYF
TGTGCCAGCAGCCTGACCGGGGGAAGGGGTTTCGAGCAGTACTTC
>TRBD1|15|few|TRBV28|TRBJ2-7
CAIRPTGTGTYEQYF
TGTGCCATAAGGCCGACCGGGACAGGGACCTACGAGCAGTACTTC
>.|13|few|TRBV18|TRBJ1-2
CASSSGAEYGYTF
TGTGCCAGCTCATCTGGAGCGGAGTATGGCTACACCTTC
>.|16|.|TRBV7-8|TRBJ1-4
CASSFNRVATNEKLFF
TGTGCCAGCAGCTTCAACAGGGTTGCAACTAATGAAAAACTGTTTTTT
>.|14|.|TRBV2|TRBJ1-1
CASRARTRGTEAFF
TGTGCCAGCAGGGCTCGGACAAGGGGCACTGAAGCTTTCTTT
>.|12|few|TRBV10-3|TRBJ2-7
CATSTTAYEQYF
TGTGCCACCTCAACCACTGCCTACGAGCAGTACTTC
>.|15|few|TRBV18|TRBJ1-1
CASSPQGTMNTEAFF
TGTGCCAGCTCCCCGCAGGGGACAATGAACACTGAAGCTTTCTTT
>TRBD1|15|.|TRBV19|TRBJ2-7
CASSIAGTGVYEQYF
TGTGCCAGTAGTATAGCCGGGACAGGGGTCTACGAGCAGTACTTC
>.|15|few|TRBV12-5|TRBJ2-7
CASGLVLGQSYEQYF
TGTGCTAGTGGTTTGGTCCTGGGGCAGAGCTACGAGCAGTACTTC
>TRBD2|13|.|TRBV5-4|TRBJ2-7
CASSPGGAYEQYF
TGTGCCAGCAGCCCTGGGGGGGCCTACGAGCAGTACTTC
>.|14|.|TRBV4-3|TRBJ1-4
CASSPDRYYEKLFF
TGCGCCAGCAGCCCCGACAGGTATTATGAAAAACTGTTTTTT
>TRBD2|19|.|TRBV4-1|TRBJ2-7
CASSQGSRLAGEGAYEQYF
TGCGCCAGCAGCCAAGGGTCGAGACTAGCGGGAGAAGGGGCCTACGAGCAGTACTTC
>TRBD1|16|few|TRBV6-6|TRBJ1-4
CASSYLAGTGNEKLFF
TGTGCCAGCAGTTACTTGGCCGGGACAGGGAATGAAAAACTGTTTTTT
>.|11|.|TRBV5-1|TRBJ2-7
CASSGSEVQYF
TGCGCCAGCAGCGGTTCAGAAGTTCAGTACTTC
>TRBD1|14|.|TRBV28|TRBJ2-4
CASRPGTGAHIQYF
TGTGCCAGCAGGCCCGGGACAGGGGCCCACATTCAGTACTTC
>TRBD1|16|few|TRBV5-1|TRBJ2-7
CASSALTTGTGDEQYF
TGCGCCAGCAGCGCACTAACTACCGGGACAGGGGACGAGCAGTACTTC
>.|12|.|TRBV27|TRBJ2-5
CASSPRGPPQYF
TGTGCCAGCTCACCGCGGGGACCACCCCAGTACTTC
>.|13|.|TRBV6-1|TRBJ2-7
CAGRGGYYYEQYF
TGTGCCGGCCGAGGAGGATACTACTACGAGCAGTACTTC
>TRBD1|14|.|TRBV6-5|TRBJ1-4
CASSRGQSAEKLFF
TGTGCCAGCAGCCGGGGACAGTCGGCCGAAAAACTGTTTTTT
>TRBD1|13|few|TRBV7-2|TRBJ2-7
CASSQDRAYEQYF
TGTGCCAGCAGCCAGGACAGGGCCTACGAGCAGTACTTC
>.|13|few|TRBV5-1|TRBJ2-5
CASSLEQQETQYF
TGCGCCAGCAGCTTGGAACAGCAAGAGACCCAGTACTTC
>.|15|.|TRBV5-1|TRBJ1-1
CASSLAGGLNTEAFF
TGCGCCAGCAGCTTGGCTGGAGGGTTGAACACTGAAGCTTTCTTT
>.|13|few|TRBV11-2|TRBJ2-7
CASSPDIDYEQYF
TGTGCCAGCAGCCCAGACATAGACTACGAGCAGTACTTC
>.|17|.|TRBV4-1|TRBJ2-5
CASSQGGGKTGQETQYF
TGCGCCAGCAGCCAAGGTGGCGGGAAGACGGGCCAAGAGACCCAGTACTTC
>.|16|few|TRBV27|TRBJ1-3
CASSLRGGNSGNTIYF
TGTGCCAGCAGTTTAAGGGGAGGGAACTCTGGAAACACCATATATTTT
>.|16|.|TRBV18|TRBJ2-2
CASSPNSAPNTGELFF
TGTGCCAGCTCACCTAACAGTGCTCCGAACACCGGGGAGCTGTTTTTT
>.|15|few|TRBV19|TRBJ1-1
CASSVQGTMNTEAFF
TGTGCCAGTAGTGTCCAGGGGACTATGAACACTGAAGCTTTCTTT
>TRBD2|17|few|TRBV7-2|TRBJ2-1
CASSSNARLAGGNEQFF
TGTGCCAGCAGCAGTAACGCGAGGCTAGCGGGAGGGAATGAGCAGTTCTTC
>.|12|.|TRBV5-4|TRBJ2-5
CASSLAQETQYF
TGTGCCAGCAGCTTGGCCCAGGAGACCCAGTACTTC
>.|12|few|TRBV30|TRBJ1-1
CAWSVSPGEAFF
TGTGCCTGGAGTGTCAGTCCGGGGGAAGCTTTCTTT
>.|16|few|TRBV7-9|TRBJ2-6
CAGGSGQSSGANVLTF
TGTGCCGGAGGGTCGGGACAGAGCTCTGGGGCCAACGTCCTGACTTTC
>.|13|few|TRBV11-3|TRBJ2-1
CASEGLACNEQFF
TGTGCCAGCGAAGGGCTAGCTTGCAATGAGCAGTTCTTC
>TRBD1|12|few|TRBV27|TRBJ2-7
CASSFPQGRQYF
TGTGCCAGCAGTTTCCCACAGGGGAGACAGTACTTC
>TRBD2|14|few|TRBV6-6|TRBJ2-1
CASGAGDRDNEQFF
TGTGCCAGCGGGGCGGGGGATCGAGACAATGAGCAGTTCTTC
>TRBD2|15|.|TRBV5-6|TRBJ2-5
CASGGKTSGQETQYF
TGTGCCAGCGGAGGAAAGACTAGCGGCCAAGAGACCCAGTACTTC
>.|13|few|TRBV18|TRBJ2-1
CASSPSGHNEQFF
TGTGCCAGCTCACCTTCAGGGCACAATGAGCAGTTCTTC
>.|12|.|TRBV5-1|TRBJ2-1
CASSQLGLEQFF
TGCGCCAGCAGCCAACTGGGCCTTGAGCAGTTCTTC
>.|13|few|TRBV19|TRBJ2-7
CATTPGQTYEQYF
TGTGCCACCACCCCAGGACAGACCTACGAGCAGTACTTC
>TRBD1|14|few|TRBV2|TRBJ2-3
CASSGTGGTDTQYF
TGTGCCAGCAGTGGGACAGGGGGCACAGATACGCAGTATTTT
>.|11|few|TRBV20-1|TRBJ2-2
CSAQGGGELFF
TGCAGTGCTCAGGGGGGCGGGGAGCTGTTTTTT
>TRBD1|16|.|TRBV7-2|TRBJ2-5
CASSLALRGRRETQYF
TGTGCCAGCAGCTTAGCGCTGAGGGGGCGACGGGAGACCCAGTACTTC